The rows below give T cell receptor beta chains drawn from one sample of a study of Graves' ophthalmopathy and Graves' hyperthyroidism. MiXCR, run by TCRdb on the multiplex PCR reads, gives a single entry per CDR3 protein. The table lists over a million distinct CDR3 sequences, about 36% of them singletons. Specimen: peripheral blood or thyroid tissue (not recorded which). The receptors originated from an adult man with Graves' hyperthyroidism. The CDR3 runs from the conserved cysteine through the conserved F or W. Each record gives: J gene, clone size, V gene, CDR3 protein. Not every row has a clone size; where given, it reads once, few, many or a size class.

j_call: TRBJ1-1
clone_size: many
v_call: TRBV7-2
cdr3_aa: CASSYRQGLEAFF

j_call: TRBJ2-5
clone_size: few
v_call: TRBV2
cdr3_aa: CASSEGGLAGGPWETQYF

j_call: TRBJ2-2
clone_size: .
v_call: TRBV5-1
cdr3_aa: CASSSMTGGLTGELFF

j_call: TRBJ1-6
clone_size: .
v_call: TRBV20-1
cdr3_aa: CSGGEGSPLHF

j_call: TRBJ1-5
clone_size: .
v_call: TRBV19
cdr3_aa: CASSNSGTGGYSNQPQHF

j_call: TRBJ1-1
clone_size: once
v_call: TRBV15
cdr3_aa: CATSRSGGKNTEAFF

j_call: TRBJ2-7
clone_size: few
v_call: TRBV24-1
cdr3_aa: CATSDPGQGAEQYF

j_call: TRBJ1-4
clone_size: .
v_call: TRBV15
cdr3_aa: CATSSFRTPTERNEKLFF

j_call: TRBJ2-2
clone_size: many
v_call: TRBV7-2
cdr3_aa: CASRPGQAATGELFF

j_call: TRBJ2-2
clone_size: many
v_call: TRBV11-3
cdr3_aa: CASSTDRNTGELFF

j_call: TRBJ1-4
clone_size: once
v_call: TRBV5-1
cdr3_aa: CASSITGTGNEKLFF

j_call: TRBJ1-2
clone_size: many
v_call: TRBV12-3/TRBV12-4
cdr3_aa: CASSATGINYGYTF

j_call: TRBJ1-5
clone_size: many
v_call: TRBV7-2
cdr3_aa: CASSARTGGKPQHF

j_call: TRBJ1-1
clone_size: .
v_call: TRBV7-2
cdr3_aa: CASSYAVGVHTEAFF

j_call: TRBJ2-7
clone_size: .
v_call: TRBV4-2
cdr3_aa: CASSQVQGGDEQYF

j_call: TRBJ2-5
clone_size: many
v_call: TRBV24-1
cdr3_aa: CATSVDEWAETQYF

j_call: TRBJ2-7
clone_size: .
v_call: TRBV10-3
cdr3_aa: CATRGTGGSYEQYF

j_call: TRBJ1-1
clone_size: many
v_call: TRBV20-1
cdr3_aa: CSASKTGGWTEAFF

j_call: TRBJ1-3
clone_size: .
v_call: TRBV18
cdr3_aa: CASSRVTVSGNTIYF

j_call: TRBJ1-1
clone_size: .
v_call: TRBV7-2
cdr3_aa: CASSLGGCTEAFF

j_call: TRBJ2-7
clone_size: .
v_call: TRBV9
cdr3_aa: CASSVGGKKSSYEQYF

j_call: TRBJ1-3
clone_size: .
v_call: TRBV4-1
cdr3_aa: CASSHGGLSGNTIYF

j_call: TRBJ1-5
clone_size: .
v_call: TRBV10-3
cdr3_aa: CAISYINQPQHF

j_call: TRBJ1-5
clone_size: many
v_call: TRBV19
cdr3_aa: CASSIIEDYNQPQHF

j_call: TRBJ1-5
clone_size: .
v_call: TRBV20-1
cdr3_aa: CSAGTYNQPQHF

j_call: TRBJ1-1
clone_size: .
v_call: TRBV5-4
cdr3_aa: CASSSKSGGTGTEAFF

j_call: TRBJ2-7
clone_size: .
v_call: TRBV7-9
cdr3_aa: CASSPFSPRARSYEQYF

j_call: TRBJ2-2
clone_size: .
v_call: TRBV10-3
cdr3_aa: CAISSRDSQVLFF

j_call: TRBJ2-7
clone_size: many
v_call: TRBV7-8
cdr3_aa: CASSDRLAGDHEQYF

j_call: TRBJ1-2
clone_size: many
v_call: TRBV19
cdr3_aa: CASSIFPDDYGYTF

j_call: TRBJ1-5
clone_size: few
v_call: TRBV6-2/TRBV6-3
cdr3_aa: CASRELQGRNQPQHF

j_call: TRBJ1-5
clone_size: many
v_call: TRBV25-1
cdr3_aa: CASSEGQGGGQPQHF